This T cell receptor beta chain was captured by sequencing in a study of cytomegalovirus exposure and HLA in healthy donors. Study-level points and caveats: The HLA-A and HLA-B alleles of most subjects were reportedly predicted accurately from TCR beta sequences. As a later analysis revealed, most CMV-associated TCR beta chains appeared HLA-restricted. Analysis performed later showed TCR beta chains linked to HLA being more clonally expanded than equally common others. Only CMV serostatus was available as immune exposure information.

Per germline, CDR1 SQVTM and CDR2 ANQGSEA. The CDR3 consists of 17 residues. The V end lost 5 bases, the J end lost 2 bases, and 24 bases lay between the germline ends. The PCR had 60 Vbeta and 13 Jbeta primers. Libraries were prepared by immunoSEQ multiplex PCR; TCRdb keeps only in-frame clonotypes and omits some of them. The sample comprises roughly 150,000 clones, just over 75% of which are singletons, and approximately 1% rests with the top ten. A word on this clone: Antigen unknown.

This clonotype was sampled from a woman between 40 and 55 years old in good health and CMV-seronegative. The rearrangement uses TRBV29-1 and TRBJ1-1; D is unresolved. Sequencing used PBMCs. The CDR3 is CSVLREPLGSGNTEAFF. In nucleotides, the CDR3 is TGCAGCGTTCTCCGGGAACCGTTGGGTTCTGGCAACACTGAAGCTTTCTTT.